This TCR beta chain was retrieved from a study of blood T cell repertoires in COVID-19. Looking at the study overall: The samples span acute and convalescent COVID-19 from the United States, Italy and Spain. PBMCs, B-cell-depleted T cells, or T cells were the source of the cDNA or gDNA that made up the material.

Here immunoSEQ multiplex PCR was the method, and the copy in TCRdb shows in-frame clones only, minus some. The top ten clones hold 8% to 10% of a sample with just over 85,000 clones, 80% to 90% of them seen once. Trimming pared 5 bases from V and 4 bases from J, leaving 15 bases between. The CDR3 is 15 residues long. The V gene's germline CDR1 is SGHTA and CDR2 FQGNSA. The chain couples TRBV7-2 to TRBJ1-3; a weak D match, TRBD1 (5 bases). Sequencing input: peripheral blood. The sequence derives from a man aged 45-65 years with acute or convalescent COVID-19. The CDR3 sequence is CASSEQQAYGNTIYF. The CDR3 coding sequence is TGTGCCAGCAGCGAACAACAGGCTTACGGAAACACCATATATTTT.